Shown below are 31 T cell receptor beta chains from a single sample sequenced in a study of cytomegalovirus exposure and HLA in healthy donors. The PCR made use of 60 Vbeta and 13 Jbeta primers. Sequenced by immunoSEQ multiplex PCR; TCRdb stores in-frame clones only, minus some. The sample includes some 250,000 clones, about four fifths seen only once; the top ten take more than 5%. The sequencing input was PBMCs. These receptor sequences come from a woman in her thirties or forties in good health and CMV-seropositive.

This clone was seen a single time. The chain employs TRBV6-5 and TRBJ1-1; D ambiguous. The CDR3 is 13 residues long. Trimming took 6 bases from V and 3 from J, leaving 11 bases between them. Looked up from germline, CDR1 is MNHEY and CDR2 is SVGAGI. The DNA of the CDR3 is TGTGCCAGCAGAGCAGGTGGCCACACTGAAGCTTTCTTT. This gives the protein CASRAGGHTEAFF.

V and J are TRBV9 and TRBJ2-1, with a possible D match to TRBD2 (6 bases). Germline assignment: CDR1 SGDLS and CDR2 YYNGEE. This CDR3 contains 13 residues. The germline V and J ends were trimmed by 3 bases and 3 bases, with 7 bases remaining between them. Here the CDR3 reads CASSGGDYNEQFF. The CDR3 nucleotides are TGTGCCAGCAGCGGGGGGGACTACAATGAGCAGTTCTTC. Looking up the rest from reference TRBV9 and TRBJ2-1 gives the full variable domain: DSGVTQTPKHLITATGQRVTLRCSPRSGDLSVYWYQQSLDQGLQFLIQYYNGEERAKGNILERFSAQQFPDLHSELNLSSLELGDSALYFCASSGGDYNEQFFGPGTRLTVL.

The sample holds one count of this clone. J is TRBJ1-2 and V is TRBV6-5, with 10 positions matching TRBD1. V shed 4 bases and J 6 bases; nucleotides not matched to a gene: 5. The CDR3 runs 14 residues. Germline values: CDR1 MNHEY, CDR2 SVGAGI. The CDR3 protein is CASSLKGQGNGYTF. The CDR3 nucleotides read TGTGCCAGCAGTTTAAAGGGACAGGGGAATGGCTACACCTTC.

The chain recombines TRBV7-2 with TRBJ1-1, with 7 bases aligning to TRBD1. Trimming cost V 2 bases and J 0 bases; bases outside gene matches: 3. The CDR3 runs 15 residues. Germline V gene sequence: CDR1 SGHTA, CDR2 FQGNSA. CDR3 nucleotide sequence: TGTGCCAGCAGCTTACGGGGACAGCTGAACACTGAAGCTTTCTTT. It specifies CASSLRGQLNTEAFF.

In this sample, this clone turned up a few times. The chain employs TRBV6-1 and TRBJ2-7, with D uncertain. The CDR3 length is 13 residues. V was pared by 1 base and J by 2 bases, with 6 bases between. CDR1 and CDR2 (germline): MNHNS, SASEGT. CDR3 DNA sequence: TGTGCCAGCAGTGAAGGGCAGACCTACGAGCAGTACTTC. This encodes CASSEGQTYEQYF.

This chain connects TRBV10-3 to TRBJ2-3, with 13 bases matching TRBD2. CDR3 length: 16 amino acids. Germline CDR1 is ENHRY and CDR2 is SYGVKD. Trimming cost V 6 bases and J 2 bases; bases outside gene matches: 5. CDR3 residues: CAIREGLAGTTDTQYF. The DNA for the CDR3 is TGTGCCATCAGGGAGGGACTAGCGGGAACCACAGATACGCAGTATTTT.

There are a few counts of this clone. The rearrangement uses TRBV10-3 and TRBJ2-1; 9 bases are a match to TRBD1. Losses at the gene ends were 6 bases for V and 3 bases for J; bases not matched to a gene: 3. Germline V CDR1 and CDR2: ENHRY, SYGVKD. The CDR3 extends over 14 amino acids. CDR3 in amino acids: CAIRGQGNYNEQFF. Written as DNA, the CDR3 is TGTGCCATCAGAGGACAGGGGAACTACAATGAGCAGTTCTTC.

This clone was picked up one time. This chain joins TRBV7-9 and TRBJ2-1; no clear D. Trimming stripped 5 bases from V and 5 bases from J, with 7 bases between. This CDR3 has 12 amino acids. Germline V gene lookup returns CDR1 SEHNR and CDR2 FQNEAQ (reference sequence). CDR3 residues: CASSPLDNEQFF. CDR3 DNA sequence: TGTGCCAGCAGCCCCCTCGACAATGAGCAGTTCTTC.

The chain links TRBV6-5 to TRBJ2-7; 11 bases fit TRBD2. The CDR3 length is 15 residues. Germline lookup yields CDR1 MNHEY and CDR2 SVGAGI. The J segment lost 3 bases and the V segment lost 7 bases, leaving 8 bases of the junction unmatched. The CDR3 loop is CASTLSGRGGYEQYF. CDR3 nucleotides: TGTGCCAGCACCCTTAGCGGGAGGGGAGGCTACGAGCAGTACTTC.

This chain connects TRBV9 to TRBJ1-4; 8 nucleotides match TRBD1. J lost 8 bases, V lost 2 bases, and 11 bases had no gene match. Germline CDR1 and CDR2: SGDLS and YYNGEE. This CDR3 contains 16 residues. CDR3 nucleotides: TGTGCCAGCAGCGTTGGGCAGGGGGCACGTCGAGAAAAACTGTTTTTT. Translated: CASSVGQGARREKLFF.

The V call is TRBV7-3, the J call TRBJ1-1; D call uncertain. The germline gives CDR1 SGHTA, CDR2 FQGTGA. Trimming stripped 6 bases from V and 0 bases from J, with 14 bases between. The CDR3 has 15 amino acids. The CDR3 is CASRASSTMNTEAFF. The CDR3 DNA sequence: TGTGCCAGCAGAGCCTCTTCAACGATGAACACTGAAGCTTTCTTT.

About this clone itself: Sequence at one end of the junction differs from germline and may be a read error. This chain joins TRBV6-5 and TRBJ1-2, with D tentatively TRBD1 (5 bases). The CDR3 consists of 13 residues. The germline CDR1 and CDR2 sequences are MNHEY and SVGAGI. The CDR3 here is CASSSDSPYDYTF. The CDR3 nucleotides are TGTGCCAGCAGTTCCGACAGCCCCTATGACTACACCTTC.

The rearrangement links TRBV7-2 to TRBJ2-7; 14 bases align to TRBD2. In germline, CDR1 is SGHTA, CDR2 FQGNSA. With V trimmed by 5 bases and J by 4 bases, 4 bases remained unmatched. The CDR3 totals 15 residues. The CDR3 here is CASSKTSGGGYEQYF. Here the CDR3 DNA reads TGTGCCAGCAGCAAGACTAGCGGGGGGGGATACGAGCAGTACTTC.

This chain links TRBV7-9 with TRBJ2-7, with 7 bases identical to TRBD2. The V gene's germline CDR1 is SEHNR and CDR2 FQNEAQ (reference sequence). The CDR3 has 13 residues. V dropped 6 bases and J dropped 3; count of bases not matched to a gene: 5. CDR3 DNA: TGTGCCAGCAGGAGGGAGGGGAGCTACGAGCAGTACTTC. Translating it yields CASRREGSYEQYF.

The V gene is TRBV5-4, the J gene TRBJ2-2; TRBD1 matches 9 bases. V dropped 4 bases and J dropped 0; count of bases not matched to a gene: 4. CDR3 length: 16 residues. CDR1 and CDR2 from the germline V gene are SGHNT and YYREEE (reference sequence). The CDR3 loop is CASSTRQGANTGELFF. The CDR3 DNA reads TGTGCCAGCAGCACGAGACAGGGGGCGAACACCGGGGAGCTGTTTTTT.

This sequence joins TRBV7-3 and TRBJ2-3, with TRBD2 as a possible D gene (6 bases). Germline V gene sequence: CDR1 SGHTA, CDR2 FQGTGA. V was clipped by 2 bases and J by 1 base, with 10 bases between them. The CDR3 covers 15 residues. The CDR3 DNA is TGTGCCAGCAGCTTAGGCGGAGGGGGCACAGATACGCAGTATTTT. Translation: CASSLGGGGTDTQYF.

The genes are TRBV6-5 and TRBJ2-7; 7 bases map to TRBD1. Per germline, CDR1 MNHEY and CDR2 SVGAGI. Losses at the gene ends were 11 bases for V and 0 bases for J; bases not matched to a gene: 10. The CDR3 sequence is 14 residues long. This CDR3 reads CASGRGQSSYEQYF. CDR3 nucleotide sequence: TGTGCCTCAGGTAGGGGACAGAGCTCCTACGAGCAGTACTTC.

The chain is built from TRBV11-2 and TRBJ2-7, with TRBD1 identical over 8 bases. From germline, CDR1 is SGHAT and CDR2 FQNNGV. Trimming at V came to 1 base and at J to 2 bases, leaving 7 bases not matched to a gene. The CDR3 length is 16 residues. In DNA, the CDR3 is TGTGCCAGCAGCTTAGTGTCCGGACAGGGCCCCTACGAGCAGTACTTC. The encoded protein is CASSLVSGQGPYEQYF.

The chain is built from TRBV7-8 and TRBJ2-3; TRBD2 matches 7 bases. This CDR3 comprises 16 residues. Trimming removed 4 bases from V and 1 base from J; junction bases left unmatched: 8. Germline V lookup: CDR1 SGHVS, CDR2 FQNEAQ. In nucleotides, the CDR3 is TGTGCCAGCAGCTCCCTGCGGGGGAGGGGCACAGATACGCAGTATTTT. It specifies CASSSLRGRGTDTQYF.

This chain connects TRBV7-2 to TRBJ1-2, with D possibly being TRBD1 (5 bases). Germline lookup yields CDR1 SGHTA and CDR2 FQGNSA. The V gene lost 1 base and the J gene lost 6 bases, with 12 bases spanning the gap. The CDR3 loop spans 14 amino acids. CDR3 in amino acids: CASSLGAGNHGYTF. The CDR3 nucleotides are TGTGCCAGCAGCTTAGGTGCAGGGAATCATGGCTACACCTTC.

The J gene is TRBJ2-5, the V gene TRBV2; D possibly corresponds to TRBD1 (6 bases). The germline V gene encodes CDR1 SNHLY and CDR2 FYNNEI. Trimming pared 1 base from V and 5 bases from J, leaving 8 bases between. The CDR3 consists of 13 residues. CDR3 loop: CASSEGQGETQYF. DNA for the CDR3: TGTGCCAGCAGTGAAGGGCAGGGGGAGACCCAGTACTTC.

The chain couples TRBV5-5 to TRBJ1-1; tentatively, D is TRBD1 (5 bases). The CDR3 length is 15 residues. Between the trimmed V and J ends, which lost 4 bases and 3 bases, there was a span of 16 bases. Germline lookup yields CDR1 SGHKS and CDR2 YYEKEE (reference sequence). CDR3 amino acids: CASSPAGVLDTEAFF. The CDR3 DNA is TGTGCCAGCAGCCCGGCGGGGGTTCTTGACACTGAAGCTTTCTTT.

This chain connects TRBV6-5 to TRBJ1-2; 10 bases match TRBD1. Germline V gene data show CDR1 as MNHEY and CDR2 as SVGAGI. CDR3 length: 15 amino acids. V was clipped by 0 bases and J by 8 bases; unmatched bases: 6. The CDR3: CASSYSRDRGGGYTF. The CDR3 coding sequence is TGTGCCAGCAGTTACTCCCGGGACAGGGGAGGAGGCTACACCTTC.

This clone has only one observation. The V call is TRBV28, the J call TRBJ2-3, with a tentative D call TRBD2 (5 bases). This CDR3 contains 13 residues. The V gene lost 6 bases and the J gene lost 2 bases, with 9 bases spanning the gap. CDR1 and CDR2 from the germline V gene are MDHEN and SYDVKM. This chain's CDR3 is CASRDSSTDTQYF. The CDR3 DNA sequence: TGTGCCAGCAGGGACTCTTCCACAGATACGCAGTATTTT.

The chain carries TRBV30 and TRBJ1-5; D perhaps matches TRBD1 (5 bases). Germline assignment: CDR1 GTSNPN and CDR2 SVGIG (reference sequence). The CDR3 extends over 13 amino acids. V was cut by 1 base and J by 6 bases, with 10 bases left in between. DNA of the CDR3: TGTGCCTGGAGTGCGACAGCGGGTCAGCCCCAGCATTTT. Translation: CAWSATAGQPQHF.

This clone was detected a few times. Mismatch with germline at one junction end may stem from a read error. This chain links TRBV7-9 with TRBJ1-1, with unresolved D. The CDR3 spans 12 residues. Germline CDR1 reads SEHNR; CDR2 reads FQNEAQ (reference sequence). CDR3 nucleotides: TGTTCCAGCAGCTTAGAGAGGGCTGAAGCTTTCTTT. It is translated as CSSSLERAEAFF.

This clone has a handful of counts. The rearrangement uses TRBV6-1 and TRBJ1-1; 9 bases fit TRBD1. There are 15 residues in the CDR3. V lost 3 bases and J lost 5; bases outside the gene matches: 7. The germline V gene has CDR1 MNHNS and CDR2 SASEGT. The CDR3 region is CASSDQTGGKTEAFF. CDR3 nucleotide sequence: TGTGCCAGCAGTGACCAGACAGGGGGAAAAACTGAAGCTTTCTTT.

V usage is TRBV27 and J usage is TRBJ2-1, with 8 bases aligning to TRBD1. The V gene's germline CDR1 is MNHEY and CDR2 SMNVEV (reference sequence). V shed 8 bases and J 7 bases; nucleotides not matched to a gene: 10. The CDR3 runs to 14 residues. The CDR3 here is CASGSTGVKNEQFF. CDR3 bases: TGTGCCAGCGGGTCGACAGGGGTCAAGAATGAGCAGTTCTTC.

This clone has only one observation. Sequence at one end of the junction differs from germline and may be a read error. The chain joins TRBV7-9 to TRBJ2-2; 7 bases match TRBD1. The CDR3 covers 13 residues. From germline, CDR1 is SEHNR and CDR2 FQNEAQ (reference sequence). The CDR3 region has the DNA TGTTCCAGCAGCTCGACAGGGACCGGGGAGCTGTTTTTT. Its protein product is CSSSSTGTGELFF.

The rearrangement uses TRBV30 and TRBJ2-7; 10 bases are a match to TRBD2. Germline V gene data show CDR1 as GTSNPN and CDR2 as SVGIG (reference sequence). Trimming cost V 0 bases and J 7 bases; bases outside gene matches: 12. The CDR3 extends over 16 amino acids. CDR3 nucleotide sequence: TGTGCCTGGAGTGTACCCCCTAGCGGGAGTGGCAGGGAGCAGTACTTC. Its translation is CAWSVPPSGSGREQYF.

The chain uses TRBV5-6 and TRBJ2-7, with D possibly matching TRBD1 (5 bases). Trimming took off 0 bases at V and 0 bases at J, with 7 bases between the two ends. The CDR3 length is 14 residues. Per germline, CDR1 SGHDT and CDR2 YYEEEE. CDR3: CASSLEGYSYEQYF. The CDR3 DNA follows: TGTGCCAGCAGCTTGGAGGGGTACTCCTACGAGCAGTACTTC.